These T cell receptor beta chains were read from a single sample in a study of blood T cell repertoires in COVID-19. Some clones are missing from TCRdb's copy, which holds only in-frame ones; the method was immunoSEQ multiplex PCR. The table includes more than 90,000 clones, 80% to 90% detected once. The specimen sequenced was peripheral blood. The receptors shown here come from a woman between 25 and 40 years old with acute or convalescent COVID-19. CDR3s include the opening cysteine and the closing phenylalanine or tryptophan. A D gene is named only where the DNA matches it firmly. Some rows have no size entry. The others give once, few or many, or a class for an expanded clone.

d_call: -
v_call: TRBV5-4
clone_size: -
j_call: TRBJ1-2
cdr3_aa: CASSPPGRGGRSYGYTF
cdr3_nt: TGTGCCAGCAGCCCCCCGGGCCGAGGAGGCAGGAGCTATGGCTACACCTTC

d_call: -
v_call: TRBV12-3/TRBV12-4
clone_size: -
j_call: TRBJ1-1
cdr3_aa: CASSRTPLAFF
cdr3_nt: TGTGCCAGCAGCCGGACACCCCTGGCTTTCTTT

d_call: TRBD1
v_call: TRBV14
clone_size: -
j_call: TRBJ2-7
cdr3_aa: CASSQADRANEQYF
cdr3_nt: TGTGCCAGCAGCCAAGCGGACAGGGCAAACGAGCAGTACTTC

d_call: TRBD1
v_call: TRBV19
clone_size: -
j_call: TRBJ1-6
cdr3_aa: CASSTVQGRNSPLHF
cdr3_nt: TGTGCCAGTAGCACGGTACAGGGGCGTAATTCACCCCTCCACTTT

d_call: TRBD1
v_call: TRBV5-1
clone_size: -
j_call: TRBJ2-7
cdr3_aa: CASSFNRGVDYEQYF
cdr3_nt: TGCGCCAGCAGCTTTAACAGGGGGGTGGACTACGAGCAGTACTTC

d_call: -
v_call: TRBV29-1
clone_size: -
j_call: TRBJ1-1
cdr3_aa: CSVDRGNTEAFF
cdr3_nt: TGCAGCGTTGATAGGGGGAACACTGAAGCTTTCTTT

d_call: -
v_call: TRBV27
clone_size: -
j_call: TRBJ1-4
cdr3_aa: CASRRIGFPTFNEKLFF
cdr3_nt: TGTGCCAGCAGAAGAATCGGTTTCCCAACCTTTAATGAAAAACTGTTTTTT

d_call: TRBD1
v_call: TRBV5-6
clone_size: -
j_call: TRBJ1-3
cdr3_aa: CASSPRVGTDSGNTIYF
cdr3_nt: TGTGCCAGCAGCCCAAGGGTGGGGACAGACTCTGGAAACACCATATATTTT

d_call: -
v_call: TRBV2
clone_size: -
j_call: TRBJ1-1
cdr3_aa: CASEGGLTNTEAFF
cdr3_nt: TGTGCCAGCGAAGGGGGACTAACTAACACTGAAGCTTTCTTT

d_call: -
v_call: TRBV7-8
clone_size: -
j_call: TRBJ1-3
cdr3_aa: CASSPAFYPEGAGNTIYF
cdr3_nt: TGTGCCAGCAGCCCAGCTTTCTACCCTGAGGGGGCTGGAAACACCATATATTTT

d_call: TRBD1
v_call: TRBV2
clone_size: -
j_call: TRBJ1-5
cdr3_aa: CASSGDRGPRSNQPQHF
cdr3_nt: TGTGCCAGCAGTGGAGACAGGGGGCCAAGAAGCAATCAGCCCCAGCATTTT

d_call: TRBD1
v_call: TRBV12-5
clone_size: -
j_call: TRBJ2-4
cdr3_aa: CASAVPSGGAGSGQFLSAKNIQYF
cdr3_nt: TGTGCTAGTGCTGTCCCCTCAGGGGGCGCGGGTTCCGGCCAATTCCTATCGGCCAAAAACATTCAGTACTTC

d_call: -
v_call: TRBV6-1
clone_size: -
j_call: TRBJ1-4
cdr3_aa: CASSEMPYDEKLFF
cdr3_nt: TGTGCCAGCAGTGAAATGCCCTATGATGAAAAACTGTTTTTT

d_call: -
v_call: TRBV14
clone_size: -
j_call: TRBJ2-7
cdr3_aa: CASSQVSNYEQYF
cdr3_nt: TGTGCCAGCAGCCAAGTGAGTAACTACGAGCAGTACTTC

d_call: -
v_call: TRBV13
clone_size: -
j_call: TRBJ1-1
cdr3_aa: CASNSRPNTEAFF
cdr3_nt: TGTGCCAGCAATAGCCGGCCGAACACTGAAGCTTTCTTT

d_call: TRBD1
v_call: TRBV15
clone_size: -
j_call: TRBJ2-1
cdr3_aa: CATSRARQGAGNEQFF
cdr3_nt: TGTGCCACCAGCAGAGCCCGACAGGGGGCCGGCAATGAGCAGTTCTTC

d_call: -
v_call: TRBV18
clone_size: -
j_call: TRBJ2-3
cdr3_aa: CASSLNAGKTDTQYF
cdr3_nt: TGTGCCAGCTCCCTCAACGCGGGGAAGACAGATACGCAGTATTTT

d_call: TRBD2
v_call: TRBV4-1
clone_size: -
j_call: TRBJ2-1
cdr3_aa: CASSQIPWVTSGVASYNEQFF
cdr3_nt: TGCGCCAGCAGCCAAATCCCATGGGTTACTAGCGGGGTAGCCTCCTACAATGAGCAGTTCTTC

d_call: TRBD1
v_call: TRBV19
clone_size: -
j_call: TRBJ2-2
cdr3_aa: CASSIDRGQGINGELFF
cdr3_nt: TGTGCCAGTAGTATAGATAGAGGACAGGGGATTAACGGGGAGCTGTTTTTT

d_call: TRBD2
v_call: TRBV19
clone_size: -
j_call: TRBJ2-3
cdr3_aa: CASSYSGADTDTQYF
cdr3_nt: TGTGCCAGTAGTTATAGCGGGGCAGACACAGATACGCAGTATTTT

d_call: TRBD1
v_call: TRBV5-8
clone_size: -
j_call: TRBJ1-2
cdr3_aa: CASSLWTGGASNYGYTF
cdr3_nt: TGTGCCAGCAGCTTATGGACAGGGGGCGCGTCGAACTATGGCTACACCTTC

d_call: TRBD2
v_call: TRBV6-5
clone_size: -
j_call: TRBJ2-3
cdr3_aa: CAITTSGTITDTQYF
cdr3_nt: TGTGCCATTACGACTAGCGGGACGATCACAGATACGCAGTATTTT

d_call: -
v_call: TRBV11-2
clone_size: once
j_call: TRBJ2-2
cdr3_aa: CASSLQGREGELFF
cdr3_nt: TGTGCCAGCAGCTTACAGGGAAGGGAAGGGGAGCTGTTTTTT

d_call: -
v_call: TRBV2
clone_size: -
j_call: TRBJ1-6
cdr3_aa: CASSDQGLINSPLHF
cdr3_nt: TGTGCCAGCAGTGACCAGGGTTTAATTAATTCACCCCTCCACTTT

d_call: -
v_call: TRBV28
clone_size: -
j_call: TRBJ1-5
cdr3_aa: CASTMDGLNQPQHF
cdr3_nt: TGTGCCAGCACCATGGACGGACTCAATCAGCCCCAGCATTTT

d_call: TRBD1
v_call: TRBV7-8
clone_size: -
j_call: TRBJ2-7
cdr3_aa: CASSLTSRAGGLTPYEQYF
cdr3_nt: TGTGCCAGCAGCTTAACGTCAAGGGCAGGGGGTCTGACTCCCTACGAGCAGTACTTC

d_call: -
v_call: TRBV4-1
clone_size: -
j_call: TRBJ1-4
cdr3_aa: CASRIQGNEKLFF
cdr3_nt: TGCGCCAGCAGAATACAGGGAAATGAAAAACTGTTTTTT

d_call: TRBD2
v_call: TRBV24-1
clone_size: -
j_call: TRBJ2-7
cdr3_aa: CATSDSRASGDYEQYF
cdr3_nt: TGTGCCACCAGTGATTCCCGGGCTAGCGGTGACTACGAGCAGTACTTC

d_call: -
v_call: TRBV6-5
clone_size: -
j_call: TRBJ2-7
cdr3_aa: CASSIRGSHYEQYF
cdr3_nt: TGTGCCAGCAGCATCAGGGGCTCCCACTACGAGCAGTACTTC

d_call: -
v_call: TRBV6-6
clone_size: -
j_call: TRBJ1-4
cdr3_aa: CASSPARGGGEKLFF
cdr3_nt: TGTGCCAGCAGTCCCGCCCGGGGAGGAGGAGAAAAACTGTTTTTT

d_call: -
v_call: TRBV10-3
clone_size: -
j_call: TRBJ1-5
cdr3_aa: CAISDGLTKGPQHF
cdr3_nt: TGTGCCATCAGTGACGGACTCACGAAGGGGCCCCAGCATTTT

d_call: TRBD1
v_call: TRBV9
clone_size: -
j_call: TRBJ1-1
cdr3_aa: CASSGQGTEAFF
cdr3_nt: TGTGCCAGCAGCGGACAGGGGACGGAAGCTTTCTTT

d_call: -
v_call: TRBV6-5
clone_size: -
j_call: TRBJ1-3
cdr3_aa: CASWRSREGNTIYF
cdr3_nt: TGTGCCAGCTGGCGGAGTCGTGAGGGAAACACCATATATTTT

d_call: TRBD1
v_call: TRBV30
clone_size: -
j_call: TRBJ1-6
cdr3_aa: CAWSVQTGGVGNSPLHF
cdr3_nt: TGTGCCTGGAGTGTTCAGACAGGGGGCGTCGGTAATTCACCCCTCCACTTT

d_call: TRBD1
v_call: TRBV5-1
clone_size: -
j_call: TRBJ2-4
cdr3_aa: CASSSGTDMDIQYF
cdr3_nt: TGCGCCAGCAGCTCCGGGACAGATATGGACATTCAGTACTTC

d_call: TRBD1
v_call: TRBV6-5
clone_size: -
j_call: TRBJ2-7
cdr3_aa: CASRDRGSYEQYF
cdr3_nt: TGTGCCAGCAGGGACAGGGGATCGTACGAGCAGTACTTC

d_call: -
v_call: TRBV28
clone_size: few
j_call: TRBJ2-3
cdr3_aa: CATARGASADTQYF
cdr3_nt: TGTGCCACAGCCCGTGGGGCCTCCGCAGATACGCAGTATTTT

d_call: -
v_call: TRBV10-3
clone_size: few
j_call: TRBJ2-7
cdr3_aa: CAISEGRQGISYEQYF
cdr3_nt: TGTGCCATCAGTGAGGGCCGGCAGGGGATTTCCTACGAGCAGTACTTC

d_call: -
v_call: TRBV5-1
clone_size: -
j_call: TRBJ1-4
cdr3_aa: CASSLALGGFQKLFF
cdr3_nt: TGCGCCAGCAGCTTGGCCCTTGGAGGGTTCCAAAAACTGTTTTTT

d_call: -
v_call: TRBV28
clone_size: -
j_call: TRBJ1-4
cdr3_aa: CASSPPRRGPLPYNEKLFF
cdr3_nt: TGTGCCAGCAGTCCACCTCGTAGAGGCCCCCTACCTTATAATGAAAAACTGTTTTTT

d_call: TRBD1
v_call: TRBV9
clone_size: -
j_call: TRBJ2-7
cdr3_aa: CASSAGTGGLYEQYF
cdr3_nt: TGTGCCAGCAGCGCAGGGACAGGGGGCTTATACGAGCAGTACTTC

d_call: -
v_call: TRBV7-8
clone_size: -
j_call: TRBJ2-7
cdr3_aa: CASSLDGGLKYF
cdr3_nt: TGTGCCAGCAGCTTAGACGGGGGGCTCAAGTACTTC